The 10 T cell receptor beta chains given below trace back to one sample, sequenced in a study of T cells after yellow fever vaccination. TCRdb re-derived calls from the 5' RACE reads in MiXCR, one entry per CDR3 protein. The sample has hundreds of thousands of distinct CDR3 sequences, 6.2% seen once. The starting material was PBMCs, obtained 5 days after the yellow fever booster vaccination. The source of these receptors is a man aged 25 to 45 who received the YFV17D yellow fever vaccine.

This clonotype was counted ten times or more. The rearrangement joins TRBV7-2 to TRBJ2-7; 12 bases fit TRBD2. This CDR3 is built from 14 residues. Germline lookup yields CDR1 SGHTA and CDR2 FQGNSA. V was clipped by 8 bases and J by 6 bases; unmatched bases: 8. DNA for the CDR3: TGTGCCAGCCGCACGACTAGCGGGAGTTTCGAGCAGTACTTC. This codes for CASRTTSGSFEQYF.

This clonotype was counted many times. This chain uses TRBV6-2 or TRBV6-3 with TRBJ2-5; 9 bases agree with TRBD2. In germline, CDR1 is MNHEY, CDR2 SVGEGT. The CDR3 is 15 residues long. V shed 5 bases and J 3 bases; nucleotides not matched to a gene: 7. The CDR3 here is CASSNFGLAKETQYF. In DNA form, the CDR3 reads TGTGCCAGCAGTAACTTTGGACTAGCGAAAGAGACCCAGTACTTC.

About this clonotype itself: This may arise from a read error, as a much more abundant clone is one base away. This chain links TRBV29-1 with TRBJ2-1; TRBD2 is a possible D gene (5 bases). CDR3 size: 12 residues. Germline V gene data show CDR1 as SQVTM and CDR2 as ANQGSEA. CDR3 loop: CSVGTGYNELFF. In DNA form, the CDR3 reads TGCAGCGTTGGGACTGGGTACAATGAGCTGTTCTTC.

This clonotype has ten or more counts. The chain links TRBV20-1 to TRBJ1-2, with D maybe TRBD1 (6 bases). This CDR3 is 13 amino acids long. Per the germline V gene, CDR1 is DFQATT and CDR2 is SNEGSKA (reference sequence). The ends were cut back, 1 base at V and 5 bases at J, with 11 bases in the middle. CDR3 residues: CSARATGPYGYTF. The CDR3 DNA follows: TGCAGTGCTAGAGCGACAGGCCCATATGGCTACACCTTC.

This clonotype was observed a handful of times. The genes are TRBV6-7 and TRBJ2-3; 9 nucleotides line up with TRBD2. TRBV6-7 is known as an ORF, though its function is uncertain. Trimming cost V 6 bases and J 0 bases; bases outside gene matches: 16. The CDR3 spans 19 residues. The CDR3: CASRKNLAGVPRSTDTQYF. CDR3 nucleotides: TGTGCCAGCAGGAAGAATTTAGCGGGAGTACCGAGAAGCACAGATACGCAGTATTTT.

This clonotype was picked up many times. The gene calls are TRBV10-3 and TRBJ2-7, with 10 bases identical to TRBD1. After removal of 2 bases from V and 4 bases from J, the junction contained 5 bases not matched to a gene. CDR1 is ENHRY, CDR2 SYGVKD, per germline. This CDR3 comprises 15 residues. The CDR3 sequence is CAISEPGQGWYEQYF. For the CDR3, the DNA is TGTGCCATCAGTGAGCCGGGACAGGGGTGGTACGAGCAGTACTTC.

This clonotype came up many times. This chain connects TRBV5-1 to TRBJ2-4; 8 nucleotides agree with TRBD2. The CDR3 runs to 19 residues. With V trimmed by 4 bases and J by 0 bases, 15 bases remained unmatched. The germline V gene encodes CDR1 SGHRS and CDR2 YFSETQ. CDR3 in amino acids: CASSPLAGGVKSAKNIQYF. In DNA form, the CDR3 reads TGCGCCAGCAGCCCCCTGGCGGGGGGCGTGAAGTCAGCCAAAAACATTCAGTACTTC.

This clonotype has ten or more counts. The V and J genes are TRBV3-1 and TRBJ2-7, with D hard to call. CDR1 and CDR2 from the germline V gene are LGHDT and YNNKEL (reference sequence). The CDR3 extends over 13 amino acids. The germline V and J ends were trimmed by 1 base and 1 base, with 5 bases remaining between them. The chain's CDR3 is CASSQGPSYEQYF. CDR3 coding DNA: TGTGCCAGCAGCCAAGGGCCATCCTACGAGCAGTACTTC.

This rearrangement joins TRBV7-6 to TRBJ1-1, with D perhaps matching TRBD1 (5 bases). V was cut by 5 bases and J by 2 bases, with 15 bases left in between. CDR1 SGHVS and CDR2 FNYEAQ come from the germline V gene. The CDR3 extends over 15 amino acids. In nucleotides, the CDR3 is TGTGCCAGCAGCGTGGGGCGGGGTGTAAACACTGAAGCTTTCTTT. Protein sequence: CASSVGRGVNTEAFF.

This clonotype showed up many times. The V call is TRBV7-9, the J call TRBJ1-6; D is uncertain. There are 15 residues in the CDR3. The V gene lost 5 bases and the J gene lost 10 bases, with 18 bases spanning the gap. Germline assignment: CDR1 SEHNR and CDR2 FQNEAQ (reference sequence). The CDR3 DNA reads TGTGCCAGCAGCCCAACTCGGGGTCGGGTCTCACCCCTCCACTTT. Protein sequence: CASSPTRGRVSPLHF. Variable domain in full (rest from reference TRBV7-9 and TRBJ1-6): DTGVSQNPRHKITKRGQNVTFRCDPISEHNRLYWYRQTLGQGPEFLTYFQNEAQLEKSRLLSDRFSAERPKGSFSTLEIQRTEQGDSAMYLCASSPTRGRVSPLHFGNGTRLTVT.